This T cell receptor beta chain was identified in a study of response to subunit inactivated influenza vaccine. Study results and caveats: Authors proposed each seasonal influenza vaccination draws in few new T cells.

This clonotype was seen at least ten times. Its cognate antigen is unknown. CDR1 LGHNA and CDR2 YNFKEQ come from the germline V gene. This CDR3 contains 14 residues. V shed 0 bases and J 5 bases; nucleotides not matched to a gene: 3. TCRdb called the RT-PCR reads again in MiXCR, with one record for every CDR3 protein. The sample carries fewer than 700,000 distinct CDR3 sequences, 10% to 15% recorded once. This TCR was recovered from a man in his fifties or sixties who received an inactivated influenza vaccine. Specimen: PBMCs from blood, collected roughly 46 days after vaccination. This sequence joins TRBV4-2 and TRBJ2-7, with 8 nucleotides matching TRBD1. The CDR3 DNA sequence: TGTGCCAGCAGCCAAGAGCAGGGGGCGAACGAGCAGTACTTC. Protein sequence: CASSQEQGANEQYF.